This note documents a single T cell receptor beta chain sequence. Its antigen is currently unknown. The CDR3 length is 14 residues. From germline, CDR1 is LGHDT and CDR2 YNNKEL (reference sequence). V lost 4 bases and J lost 9; bases outside the gene matches: 6. The sample comes from a study of identical twins. Study results and caveats: Insertions were fewer in abundant cord blood beta clonotypes, whereas memory repertoires showed none of this pattern. Potential partial confounding of zero-insertion analyses by invariant MAIT and iNKT cells was noted. Out-of-frame alpha sequences common to twins were enriched for low generation probability.

Each CDR3 protein gets one entry after TCRdb re-called the 5' RACE reads with MiXCR. The sample shows 400,000 to 600,000 distinct CDR3 sequences, about 20% of them seen only once. These data are also associated with another study on yellow fever vaccine responses in identical twins.

The chain has TRBV3-1 and TRBJ2-1; 10 bases are shared with TRBD2. The clonotype comes from a woman younger than 30 in good health. The specimen sequenced was CD4+ T cells sorted from blood. The CDR3 region is CASSRGTSETEQFF. Written as DNA, the CDR3 is TGTGCCAGCAGCCGCGGGACTAGCGAGACTGAGCAGTTCTTC.